This TCR beta chain was recorded in a study of control samples from healthy donors and cancer patients. The ends were cut back, 7 bases at V and 2 bases at J, with 15 bases in the middle. Germline assignment: CDR1 LNHDA and CDR2 SQIVND (reference sequence). CDR3 length: 15 amino acids. Clones were read by immunoSEQ multiplex PCR, and TCRdb kept only the in-frame ones, dropping some. The sample consists of approximately 35,000 clones, approximately 94% of them appearing once. This TCR derives from a man between 40 and 49 years old with colorectal cancer. The chain carries TRBV19 and TRBJ1-5, with a weak D call TRBD1 (5 bases). Sequenced: PBMCs. DNA of the CDR3: TGTGCCAGTACAACCCAGGGTTTCGGCAATCAGCCCCAGCATTTT. Protein product: CASTTQGFGNQPQHF. Full variable domain (rest looked up from reference TRBV19 and TRBJ1-5): DGGITQSPKYLFRKEGQNVTLSCEQNLNHDAMYWYRQDPGQGLRLIYYSQIVNDFQKGDIAEGYSVSREKKESFPLTVTSAQKNPTAFYLCASTTQGFGNQPQHFGDGTRLSIL.